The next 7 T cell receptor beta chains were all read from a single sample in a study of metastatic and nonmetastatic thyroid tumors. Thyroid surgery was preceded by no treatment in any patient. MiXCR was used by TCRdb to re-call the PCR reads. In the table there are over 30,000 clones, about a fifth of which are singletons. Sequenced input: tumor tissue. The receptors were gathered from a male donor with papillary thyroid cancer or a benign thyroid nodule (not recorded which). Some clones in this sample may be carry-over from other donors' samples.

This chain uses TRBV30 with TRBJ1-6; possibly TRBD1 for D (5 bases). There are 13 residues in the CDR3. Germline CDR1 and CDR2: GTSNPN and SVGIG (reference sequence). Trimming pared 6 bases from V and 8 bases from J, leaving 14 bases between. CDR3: CACSPTRDSPLHF. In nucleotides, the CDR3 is TGTGCCTGTTCCCCGACCAGGGATTCACCCCTCCACTTT.

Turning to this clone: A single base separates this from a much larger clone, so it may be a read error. This CDR3 is CSSSLATATKNIQYF. The CDR3 region has the DNA TGTTCCAGCAGCTTGGCGACAGCTACCAAAAACATTCAGTACTTC. V and J are TRBV5-6 and TRBJ2-4, with D possibly TRBD1 on 5 matching bases. The germline V gene encodes CDR1 SGHDT and CDR2 YYEEEE. The length of the CDR3 is 15 residues.

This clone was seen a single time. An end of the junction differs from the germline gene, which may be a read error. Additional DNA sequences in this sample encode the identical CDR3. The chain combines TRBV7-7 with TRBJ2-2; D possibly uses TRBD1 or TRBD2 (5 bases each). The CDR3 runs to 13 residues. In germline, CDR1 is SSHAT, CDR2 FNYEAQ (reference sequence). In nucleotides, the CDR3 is TGTGCTAGCAGCCCACAGGAGGCAGGGGAGCTGTTTTTT. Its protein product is CASSPQEAGELFF. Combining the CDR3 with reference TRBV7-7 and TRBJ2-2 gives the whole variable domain GAGVSQSPRYKVTKRGQDVTLRCDPISSHATLYWYQQALGQGPEFLTYFNYEAQPDKSGLPSDRFSAERPEGSISTLTIQRTEQRDSAMYRCASSPQEAGELFFGEGSRLTVL.

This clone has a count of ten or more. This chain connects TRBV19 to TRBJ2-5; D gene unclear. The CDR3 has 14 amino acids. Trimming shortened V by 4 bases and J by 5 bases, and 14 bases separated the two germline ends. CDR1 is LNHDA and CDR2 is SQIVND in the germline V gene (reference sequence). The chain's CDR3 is CASSTRRFGETQYF. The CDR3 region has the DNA TGTGCCAGTAGTACCAGACGCTTTGGCGAGACCCAGTACTTC.

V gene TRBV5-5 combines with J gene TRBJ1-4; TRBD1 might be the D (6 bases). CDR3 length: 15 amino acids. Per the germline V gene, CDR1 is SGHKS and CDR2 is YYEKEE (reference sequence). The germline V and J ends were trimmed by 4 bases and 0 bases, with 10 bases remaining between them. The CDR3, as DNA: TGTGCCAGCAGCCCTAGGACAGCAACTAATGAAAAACTGTTTTTT. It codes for CASSPRTATNEKLFF.

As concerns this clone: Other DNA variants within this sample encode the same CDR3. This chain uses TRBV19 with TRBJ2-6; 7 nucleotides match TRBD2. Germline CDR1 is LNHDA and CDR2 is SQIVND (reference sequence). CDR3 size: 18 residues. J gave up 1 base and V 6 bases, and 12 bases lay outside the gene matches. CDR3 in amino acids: CASRGGRGVGSGANVLTF. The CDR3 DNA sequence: TGTGCCAGTAGAGGAGGTCGGGGGGTAGGGTCTGGGGCCAACGTCCTGACTTTC.

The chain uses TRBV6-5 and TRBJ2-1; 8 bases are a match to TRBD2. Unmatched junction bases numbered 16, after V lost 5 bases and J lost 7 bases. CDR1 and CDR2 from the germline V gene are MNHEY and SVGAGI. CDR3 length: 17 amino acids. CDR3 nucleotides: TGTGCCAGCAGTCCCGTTTCGGGAGCGGGAGCTCGGAATGAGCAGTTCTTC. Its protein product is CASSPVSGAGARNEQFF.